One sample yielded the 27 T cell receptor beta chains listed below, sequenced in a study of cytomegalovirus exposure and HLA in healthy donors. PCR involved 60 Vbeta and 13 Jbeta primers. Sequenced by immunoSEQ multiplex PCR; TCRdb stores in-frame clones only, minus some. The sample lists roughly 140,000 clones, 60% to 80% occurring once. What was sequenced was PBMCs. These receptors all stem from a woman aged 30 to 39 in good health and CMV-seronegative.

This clone was seen a handful of times. The rearrangement uses TRBV10-3 and TRBJ2-7, with D tentatively TRBD2 (7 bases). The CDR3 is 14 amino acids. V lost 8 bases and J lost 0, with 14 bases in between. CDR1 is ENHRY, CDR2 SYGVKD, per germline. The CDR3: CAISGGTASYEQYF. The CDR3, as DNA: TGTGCCATCTCGGGGGGCACCGCCTCCTACGAGCAGTACTTC.

The rearrangement uses TRBV29-1 and TRBJ2-2; weak D call: TRBD1 (6 bases). The length of the CDR3 is 12 residues. In germline, CDR1 is SQVTM, CDR2 ANQGSEA. Trimming took 3 bases from V and 5 from J, leaving 7 bases between them. The CDR3 spells CSVERGTGELFF. CDR3 DNA sequence: TGCAGCGTTGAGAGGGGGACCGGGGAGCTGTTTTTT.

V usage is TRBV6-6 and J usage is TRBJ1-2; no clear D. V lost 7 bases to trimming and J lost 8 bases, with 20 bases between them. From germline, CDR1 is MNHNY and CDR2 SVGAGI (reference sequence). This CDR3 is 14 amino acids long. The CDR3 is CASTQGPGVGGYTF. DNA for the CDR3: TGTGCCAGCACCCAAGGACCCGGGGTGGGAGGCTACACCTTC.

V usage is TRBV28 and J usage is TRBJ2-3; maybe TRBD2 (5 bases). V lost 7 bases and J 2 bases, leaving 25 bases between the germline ends. The CDR3 loop spans 18 amino acids. The germline gives CDR1 MDHEN, CDR2 SYDVKM. DNA of the CDR3: TGTGCCAGCACCAGTTTTCTACTAGTCACAGACTTCACAGATACGCAGTATTTT. Amino acids: CASTSFLLVTDFTDTQYF.

The gene calls are TRBV11-2 and TRBJ2-1; no clear D. The CDR3 runs 13 residues. Germline assignment: CDR1 SGHAT and CDR2 FQNNGV. Trimming pared 5 bases from V and 7 bases from J, leaving 12 bases between. Here the CDR3 DNA reads TGTGCCAGCAGCCCCAGACGGGTAAATGAGCAGTTCTTC. This sequence encodes CASSPRRVNEQFF.

The V call is TRBV19, the J call TRBJ2-2; 8 bases line up with TRBD1. This CDR3 comprises 14 residues. Germline CDR1 is LNHDA and CDR2 is SQIVND (reference sequence). J gave up 8 bases and V 4 bases, and 6 bases lay outside the gene matches. Written as DNA, the CDR3 is TGTGCCAGTAGTAAGACAGGGGCGAGAGGGGAGCTGTTTTTT. Its translation: CASSKTGARGELFF.

The rearrangement uses TRBV6-6 and TRBJ2-7, with 10 bases that match TRBD1. Germline V gives CDR1 MNHNY, CDR2 SVGAGI (reference sequence). The V and J ends lost 5 bases and 4 bases, in that order; junction bases with no gene match: 8. The length of the CDR3 is 15 residues. CDR3 amino acids: CASSPPGQGWYEQYF. The CDR3 region has the DNA TGTGCCAGCAGTCCTCCGGGACAGGGGTGGTACGAGCAGTACTTC.

This chain joins TRBV30 and TRBJ1-5; D is unresolved. The V end lost 2 bases, the J end lost 3 bases, and 14 bases lay between the germline ends. Germline loops: CDR1 GTSNPN, CDR2 SVGIG (reference sequence). The CDR3 covers 15 residues. Here the CDR3 DNA reads TGTGCCTGGAGTCTTCCGGGTACTGTCAATCAGCCCCAGCATTTT. It encodes CAWSLPGTVNQPQHF.

The chain combines TRBV27 with TRBJ2-3, with TRBD2 identical over 10 bases. Germline-derived CDR1 and CDR2 are MNHEY and SMNVEV (reference sequence). The CDR3 totals 16 residues. The ends lost 8 bases at V and 5 bases at J; junction bases unmatched: 13. In DNA, the CDR3 is TGTGCCAGCGGTTCCGAGGGTCTAGCGGGGGTAGATACGCAGTATTTT. Its protein is CASGSEGLAGVDTQYF.

The rearrangement links TRBV7-2 to TRBJ2-7, with 14 bases fitting TRBD2. The junction had 5 bases not matched to a gene; V was cut back by 1 base and J by 6 bases. The germline CDR1 and CDR2 sequences are SGHTA and FQGNSA. There are 16 residues in the CDR3. The chain's CDR3 is CASSLVGTSGGGEQYF. Written as DNA, the CDR3 is TGTGCCAGCAGCTTAGTTGGGACTAGCGGGGGTGGCGAGCAGTACTTC.

The rearrangement links TRBV2 to TRBJ1-4; D not certain. This CDR3 region has 15 residues. CDR1 and CDR2 from the germline V gene are SNHLY and FYNNEI. V was cut by 1 base and J by 4 bases, with 10 bases left in between. The CDR3 nucleotides read TGTGCCAGCAGTGAAGGACTTCTAATTAATGAAAAACTGTTTTTT. This codes for CASSEGLLINEKLFF.

The V and J genes are TRBV19 and TRBJ1-2, with 9 bases aligning to TRBD1. This CDR3 spans 15 amino acids. Germline assignment: CDR1 LNHDA and CDR2 SQIVND (reference sequence). V shed 5 bases, J shed 8 bases, and the junction held 12 bases outside the gene matches. CDR3 nucleotides: TGTGCCAGTAGTGTACTGGGACAGGGCGGTCGGGGCTACACCTTC. It translates to CASSVLGQGGRGYTF.

The chain links TRBV4-1 to TRBJ1-3, with TRBD1 identical over 8 bases. The CDR3 spans 17 residues. With 4 bases clipped from V and 4 bases from J, the junction kept 12 bases outside the gene matches. Germline V CDR1 and CDR2: MGHRA, YSYEKL. Here the CDR3 DNA reads TGCGCCAGCAGCCGGGAAGGACAGGGCGGACTCGGAAACACCATATATTTT. Its protein is CASSREGQGGLGNTIYF.

The chain couples TRBV27 to TRBJ2-6; TRBD1 aligns across 9 bases. CDR1 MNHEY and CDR2 SMNVEV come from the germline V gene (reference sequence). With 0 bases clipped from V and 0 bases from J, the junction kept 6 bases outside the gene matches. This CDR3 is 19 amino acids long. This CDR3 is CASSLSSQGALSGANVLTF. The CDR3 bases are TGTGCCAGCAGTTTATCTTCACAGGGGGCCCTCTCTGGGGCCAACGTCCTGACTTTC.

This clone turned up a few times. The chain combines TRBV9 with TRBJ2-1, with D maybe TRBD2 (6 bases). The CDR3 contains 18 residues. Looked up from germline, CDR1 is SGDLS and CDR2 is YYNGEE. Trimming left V 0 bases short and J 3 bases short, with 19 bases between. The CDR3 DNA sequence: TGTGCCAGCAGCGTAGGGGTCGGGGGTATTAGCCTCTACAATGAGCAGTTCTTC. Protein product: CASSVGVGGISLYNEQFF.

The V call is TRBV5-4, the J call TRBJ1-1, with 10 bases aligning to TRBD1. The V gene's germline CDR1 is SGHNT and CDR2 YYREEE (reference sequence). The CDR3 length is 16 residues. V lost 0 bases to trimming and J lost 6 bases; unmatched junction nucleotides: 8. CDR3 sequence reads: CASSLAKSTGGPEAFF. CDR3 sequence (DNA): TGTGCCAGCAGCTTGGCCAAGTCGACAGGGGGCCCTGAAGCTTTCTTT.

The genes are TRBV9 and TRBJ2-5; 8 bases line up with TRBD2. The V and J ends lost 1 base and 5 bases, in that order; junction bases with no gene match: 10. Per the germline V gene, CDR1 is SGDLS and CDR2 is YYNGEE. There are 16 residues in the CDR3. The CDR3 protein is CASSVTPLSGEETQYF. Here the CDR3 DNA reads TGTGCCAGCAGCGTAACCCCTCTTAGCGGGGAGGAGACCCAGTACTTC.

The chain recombines TRBV9 with TRBJ1-2; no clear D gene. The germline CDR1 and CDR2 sequences are SGDLS and YYNGEE. V was shortened by 0 bases and J by 2 bases, with 11 bases between the two germline ends. This CDR3 is 15 amino acids long. The CDR3 DNA follows: TGTGCCAGCAGCGTAGAAGGTGGCGGGAACTATGGCTACACCTTC. It codes for CASSVEGGGNYGYTF.

V gene TRBV6-5 combines with J gene TRBJ1-2; a possible D gene is TRBD1 (5 bases). Trimming left V 0 bases short and J 4 bases short, with 9 bases between. The CDR3 is 14 amino acids. Looked up from germline, CDR1 is MNHEY and CDR2 is SVGAGI. The CDR3 bases are TGTGCCAGCAGTTACTCGGGGGGGATCTATGGCTACACCTTC. Protein sequence: CASSYSGGIYGYTF.

This clone has a single count. The chain carries TRBV27 and TRBJ1-5; TRBD1 agrees at 7 bases. The CDR3 has 15 residues. V lost 4 bases, J lost 7 bases, and 10 bases stayed unmatched. The V gene's germline CDR1 is MNHEY and CDR2 SMNVEV (reference sequence). The CDR3 region is CASSSRDVGGQPQHF. CDR3 DNA: TGTGCCAGCAGTTCGAGGGACGTAGGGGGCCAGCCCCAGCATTTT.

The CDR3 DNA sequence: TGTGCCAGTAGTATCTGGATAGCGGGGGGCACAGATACGCAGTATTTT. Amino acids: CASSIWIAGGTDTQYF. This chain uses TRBV19 with TRBJ2-3, with 9 bases identical to TRBD2. The CDR3 runs to 16 residues. With 3 bases clipped from V and 1 base from J, the junction kept 5 bases outside the gene matches. Per germline, CDR1 LNHDA and CDR2 SQIVND (reference sequence).

The CDR3 sequence is CASSQYRGQALYGYTF. In nucleotides, the CDR3 is TGCGCCAGCAGCCAATATAGGGGACAGGCACTCTATGGCTACACCTTC. This rearrangement joins TRBV4-1 to TRBJ1-2; 8 bases agree with TRBD1. The germline CDR1 and CDR2 sequences are MGHRA and YSYEKL. The CDR3 loop spans 16 amino acids. V lost 2 bases and J lost 4; bases outside the gene matches: 9.

The chain employs TRBV6-1 and TRBJ1-2, with 7 bases matching TRBD1. CDR3 size: 12 residues. Germline loops: CDR1 MNHNS, CDR2 SASEGT. The V gene end was trimmed by 6 bases and the J gene end by 9 bases; junction bases not matched to a gene: 7. In nucleotides, the CDR3 is TGTGCCAGCAGCGCGACAGGGCCCCGCTACACCTTC. As protein: CASSATGPRYTF.

The rearrangement links TRBV7-9 to TRBJ2-1, with no clear D. The CDR3 sequence is 14 residues long. The V gene lost 2 bases and the J gene lost 3 bases, with 8 bases spanning the gap. In germline, CDR1 is SEHNR, CDR2 FQNEAQ (reference sequence). CDR3: CASSLTPGYNEQFF. DNA of the CDR3: TGTGCCAGCAGCTTAACTCCGGGCTACAATGAGCAGTTCTTC.

The chain recombines TRBV7-8 with TRBJ2-1, with 7 bases aligning to TRBD1. This CDR3 region has 12 residues. Per the germline V gene, CDR1 is SGHVS and CDR2 is FQNEAQ. V dropped 6 bases and J dropped 8; count of bases not matched to a gene: 4. The CDR3 DNA reads TGTGCCAGCAGACCTCAGGGGGATGAGCAGTTCTTC. It specifies CASRPQGDEQFF.

V gene TRBV7-6 combines with J gene TRBJ2-5; 9 bases match TRBD2. Germline V gene lookup returns CDR1 SGHVS and CDR2 FNYEAQ. V shed 5 bases and J 4 bases; nucleotides not matched to a gene: 17. This CDR3 spans 18 amino acids. CDR3: CASSIINMAGGRIETQYF. In nucleotides, the CDR3 is TGTGCCAGCAGCATTATTAATATGGCGGGGGGGCGGATAGAGACCCAGTACTTC.

As for this clone: At one end the junction does not follow the germline gene, possibly because of a read error. V and J are TRBV7-7 and TRBJ2-1; 9 nucleotides agree with TRBD1. CDR1 SSHAT and CDR2 FNYEAQ come from the germline V gene (reference sequence). This CDR3 has 14 residues. The DNA of the CDR3 is TGTGCTAGCAGCTATGGACAGGGGCCCAATGAGCAGTTCTTC. Its translation: CASSYGQGPNEQFF.